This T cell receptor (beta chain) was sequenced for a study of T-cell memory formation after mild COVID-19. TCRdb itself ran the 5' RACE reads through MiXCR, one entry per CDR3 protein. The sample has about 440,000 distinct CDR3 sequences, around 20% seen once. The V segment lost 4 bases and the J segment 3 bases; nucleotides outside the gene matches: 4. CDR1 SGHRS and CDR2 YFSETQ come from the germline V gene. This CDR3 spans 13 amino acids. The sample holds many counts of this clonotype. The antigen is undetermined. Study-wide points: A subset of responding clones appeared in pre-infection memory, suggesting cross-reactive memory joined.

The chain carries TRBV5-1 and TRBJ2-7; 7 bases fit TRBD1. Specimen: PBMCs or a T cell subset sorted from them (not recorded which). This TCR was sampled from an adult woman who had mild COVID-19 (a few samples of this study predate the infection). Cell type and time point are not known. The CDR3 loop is CASSKGTDYEQYF. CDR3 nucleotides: TGCGCCAGCAGCAAGGGGACAGACTACGAGCAGTACTTC.